A single T cell receptor beta chain is shown here with its context. Its antigen is currently unknown. The sample comes from a study of T cell responses to AZD1222 COVID-19 vaccine. Looking at the study overall: Second doses that came at about 4 or about 12 weeks were put together. Study-level points and caveats: Unmutated variant regions are reportedly targeted by nearly half of spike-specific TCRs. Vaccine-associated CD4 TCRs ranged over spike, dominating at 160-218 and 743-854.

Sequencing was performed with immunoSEQ multiplex PCR; in TCRdb, only in-frame clones are kept and a portion is missing. The sample has 200,000 or so clones; roughly 88% are singletons. The CDR3 has 15 amino acids. Trimming removed 2 bases from V and 6 bases from J; junction bases left unmatched: 9. Looked up from germline, CDR1 is MNHNS and CDR2 is SASEGT. V gene TRBV6-1 combines with J gene TRBJ1-2; 7 nucleotides line up with TRBD1. The sample was peripheral blood, taken on day 0 of AZD1222 vaccination. This TCR derives from an adult in good health. CDR3 sequence (DNA): TGTGCCAGCAGTGAAAGGGACAGTCGAAGGGATGGCTACACCTTC. It is translated as CASSERDSRRDGYTF.